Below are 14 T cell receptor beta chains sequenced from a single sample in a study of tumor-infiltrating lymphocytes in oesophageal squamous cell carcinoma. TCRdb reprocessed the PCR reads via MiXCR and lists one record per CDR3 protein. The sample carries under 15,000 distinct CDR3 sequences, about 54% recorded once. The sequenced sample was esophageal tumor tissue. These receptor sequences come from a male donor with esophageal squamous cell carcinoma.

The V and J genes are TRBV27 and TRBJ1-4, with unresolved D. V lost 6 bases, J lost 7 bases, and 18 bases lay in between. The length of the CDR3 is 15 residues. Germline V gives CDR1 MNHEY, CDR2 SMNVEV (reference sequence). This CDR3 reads CASSTSYSHGEKLFF. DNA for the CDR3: TGTGCCAGCAGCACTTCCTACAGCCATGGTGAAAAACTGTTTTTT.

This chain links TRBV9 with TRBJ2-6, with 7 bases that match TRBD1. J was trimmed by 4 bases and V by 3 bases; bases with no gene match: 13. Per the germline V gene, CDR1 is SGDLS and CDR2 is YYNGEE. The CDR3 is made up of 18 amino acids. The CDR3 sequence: CASSGIPGQFGGANVLTF. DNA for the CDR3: TGTGCCAGCAGCGGGATCCCGGGACAGTTCGGCGGGGCCAACGTCCTGACTTTC.

Written as DNA, the CDR3 is TGTGCCAGCAGCTTAACGGTCTCTGGGGCCAACGTCCTGACTTTC. Its protein product is CASSLTVSGANVLTF. The chain employs TRBV7-2 and TRBJ2-5, with D unresolved. The J call may be faulty, since TRBJ2-6 better matches the DNA end. Germline V gene sequence: CDR1 SGHTA, CDR2 FQGNSA. This CDR3 is built from 15 residues.

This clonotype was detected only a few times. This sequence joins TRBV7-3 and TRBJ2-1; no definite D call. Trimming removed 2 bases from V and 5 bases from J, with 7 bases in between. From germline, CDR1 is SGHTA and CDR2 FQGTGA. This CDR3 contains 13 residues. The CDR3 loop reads CASSLSVDNEQFF. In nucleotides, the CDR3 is TGTGCCAGCAGCTTATCGGTGGACAATGAGCAGTTCTTC. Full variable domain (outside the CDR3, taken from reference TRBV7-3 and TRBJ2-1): GAGVSQTPSNKVTEKGKYVELRCDPISGHTALYWYRQSLGQGPEFLIYFQGTGAADDSGLPNDRFFAVRPEGSVSTLKIQRTERGDSAVYLCASSLSVDNEQFFGPGTRLTVL.

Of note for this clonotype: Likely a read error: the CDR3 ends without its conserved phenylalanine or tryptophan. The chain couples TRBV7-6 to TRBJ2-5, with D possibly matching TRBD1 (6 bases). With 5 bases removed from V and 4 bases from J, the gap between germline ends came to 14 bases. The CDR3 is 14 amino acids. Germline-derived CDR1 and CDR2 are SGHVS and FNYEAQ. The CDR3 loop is CASSRIQGIETQYL. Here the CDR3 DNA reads TGTGCCAGCAGCCGGATACAGGGTATAGAGACCCAGTACTTA.

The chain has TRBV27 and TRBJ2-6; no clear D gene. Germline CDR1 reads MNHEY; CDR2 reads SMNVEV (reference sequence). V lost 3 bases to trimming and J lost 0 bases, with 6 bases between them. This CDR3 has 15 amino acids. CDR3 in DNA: TGTGCCAGCAGTTTTACAAGCTCTGGGGCCAACGTCCTGACTTTC. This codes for CASSFTSSGANVLTF.

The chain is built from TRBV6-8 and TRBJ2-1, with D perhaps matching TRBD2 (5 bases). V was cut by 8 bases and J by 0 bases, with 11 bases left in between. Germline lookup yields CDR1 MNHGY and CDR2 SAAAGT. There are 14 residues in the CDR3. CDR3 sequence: CASGERSSYNEQFF. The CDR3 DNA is TGTGCCAGCGGGGAGCGGAGCTCCTACAATGAGCAGTTCTTC.

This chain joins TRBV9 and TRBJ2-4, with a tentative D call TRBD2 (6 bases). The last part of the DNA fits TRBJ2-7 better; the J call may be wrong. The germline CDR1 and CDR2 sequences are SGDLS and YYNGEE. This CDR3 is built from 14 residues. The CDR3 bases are TGTGCCAGCAGCGTAGCGGGAGATACCTACGAGCAGTACTTC. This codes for CASSVAGDTYEQYF.

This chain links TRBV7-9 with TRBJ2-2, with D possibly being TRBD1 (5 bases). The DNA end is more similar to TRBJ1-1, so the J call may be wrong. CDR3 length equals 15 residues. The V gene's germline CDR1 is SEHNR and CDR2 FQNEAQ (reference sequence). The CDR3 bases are TGTGCCAGCAGCTTTTCGGGGACGGTGAACACTGAAGCTTTCTTT. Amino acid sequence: CASSFSGTVNTEAFF.

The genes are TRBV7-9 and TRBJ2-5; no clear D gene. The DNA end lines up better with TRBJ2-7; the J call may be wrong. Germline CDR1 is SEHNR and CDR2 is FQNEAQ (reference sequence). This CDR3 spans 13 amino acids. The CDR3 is CASSLVFGVEQYF. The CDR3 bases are TGTGCCAGCAGCTTAGTGTTTGGGGTCGAGCAGTACTTC.

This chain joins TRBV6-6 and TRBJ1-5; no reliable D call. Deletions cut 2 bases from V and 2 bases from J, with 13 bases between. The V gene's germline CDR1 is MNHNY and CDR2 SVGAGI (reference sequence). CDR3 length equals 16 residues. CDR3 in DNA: TGTGCCAGCAGTTACGTGGAAGGGCCCGGCAATCAGCCCCAGCATTTT. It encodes CASSYVEGPGNQPQHF.

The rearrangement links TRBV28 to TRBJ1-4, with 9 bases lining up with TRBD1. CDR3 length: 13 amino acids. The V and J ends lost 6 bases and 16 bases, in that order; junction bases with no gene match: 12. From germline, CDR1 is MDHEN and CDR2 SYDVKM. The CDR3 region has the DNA TGTGCCAGCAGAGGGACAGGGATTATGGAGCAGTTTTTT. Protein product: CASRGTGIMEQFF.

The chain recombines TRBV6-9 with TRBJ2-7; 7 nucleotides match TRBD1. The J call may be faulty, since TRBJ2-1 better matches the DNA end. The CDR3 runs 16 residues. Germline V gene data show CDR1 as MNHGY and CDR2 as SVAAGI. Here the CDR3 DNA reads TGTGCCAGCAGTTACTCGAACAGGGGTCCCTACAATGAGCAGTTCTTC. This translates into CASSYSNRGPYNEQFF.

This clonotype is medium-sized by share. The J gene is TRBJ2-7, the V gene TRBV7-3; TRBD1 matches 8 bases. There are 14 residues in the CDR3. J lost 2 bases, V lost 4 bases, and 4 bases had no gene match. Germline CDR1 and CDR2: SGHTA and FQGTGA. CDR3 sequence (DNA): TGTGCCAGCAGCTACGGACAGGGTCCCTACGAGCAGTACTTC. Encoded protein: CASSYGQGPYEQYF.